The 26 T cell receptor beta chains below were found in one sample sequenced in a study of blood T cell repertoires in COVID-19. The repertoire was sequenced with immunoSEQ multiplex PCR; TCRdb's copy has only in-frame clones and lacks some. The repertoire holds 150,000 to 180,000 clones, with approximately 80% as singletons. The sample taken for sequencing was peripheral blood. All receptors come from a woman aged 55 to 70 with acute or convalescent COVID-19.

The chain employs TRBV19 and TRBJ1-1, with TRBD1 identical over 9 bases. Losses at the gene ends were 4 bases for V and 0 bases for J; bases not matched to a gene: 6. There are 16 residues in the CDR3. CDR1 and CDR2 (germline): LNHDA, SQIVND (reference sequence). CDR3 sequence (DNA): TGTGCCAGTAGTAGAAGGGACAGGGTGTTGAACACTGAAGCTTTCTTT. This encodes CASSRRDRVLNTEAFF.

In this sample, this clone turned up once. The chain uses TRBV3-1 (or the pseudogene TRBV3-2) and TRBJ2-7; TRBD2 matches at 7 bases. Per the germline V gene, CDR1 is LGHDT and CDR2 is YNNKEL (reference sequence). The CDR3 covers 13 residues. With 1 base clipped from V and 6 bases from J, the junction kept 3 bases outside the gene matches. Written as DNA, the CDR3 is TGTGCCAGCAGCCAAGCGGGGGGACCCGAGCAGTACTTC. This gives the protein CASSQAGGPEQYF.

The CDR3 spells CASHTGGRGGYTF. CDR3 nucleotides: TGTGCCAGCCATACAGGGGGCAGAGGTGGCTACACCTTC. The rearrangement joins TRBV6-5 to TRBJ1-2, with TRBD1 matching over 9 bases. Germline V gene data show CDR1 as MNHEY and CDR2 as SVGAGI. This CDR3 has 13 amino acids. J was trimmed by 7 bases and V by 8 bases; bases with no gene match: 8.

V gene TRBV28 combines with J gene TRBJ2-7, with D possibly being TRBD1 (7 bases). V gave up 6 bases and J gave up 3 bases, with 18 bases separating them. The CDR3 consists of 15 residues. CDR1 is MDHEN, CDR2 SYDVKM, per germline. For the CDR3, the DNA is TGTGCCAGCAGCCCAGGGGGGCGGAGAGTCTACGAGCAGTACGTC. Translated, it gives CASSPGGRRVYEQYV.

The chain is built from TRBV7-8 and TRBJ2-7; the match to TRBD2 covers 8 bases. V trimming: 8 bases; J trimming: 6 bases; junction bases outside the gene matches: 9. There are 13 residues in the CDR3. Germline V CDR1 and CDR2: SGHVS, FQNEAQ. The CDR3 loop is CASEGSGVGEQYF. As DNA, the CDR3 is TGTGCCAGCGAGGGTAGCGGGGTTGGCGAGCAGTACTTC.

V usage is TRBV5-1 and J usage is TRBJ2-3; D is ambiguous. CDR3 length: 13 amino acids. The germline V gene has CDR1 SGHRS and CDR2 YFSETQ. Trimming took 0 bases from V and 6 from J, leaving 8 bases between them. CDR3 region: CASSLAEDDTQYF. The CDR3 coding sequence is TGCGCCAGCAGCTTGGCCGAGGATGATACGCAGTATTTT.

The rearrangement uses TRBV5-1 and TRBJ2-1; 7 bases map to TRBD2. Germline V gene sequence: CDR1 SGHRS, CDR2 YFSETQ. The V and J ends lost 0 bases and 4 bases, in that order; junction bases with no gene match: 4. The CDR3 contains 15 residues. CDR3 coding DNA: TGCGCCAGCAGCTTGGTGCTAGCGGAGTACAATGAGCAGTTCTTC. Protein product: CASSLVLAEYNEQFF.

The chain employs TRBV15 and TRBJ2-3; TRBD2 aligns across 14 bases. CDR1 and CDR2 from the germline V gene are LNHNV and YYDKDF (reference sequence). The CDR3 runs 15 residues. V lost 3 bases and J lost 6; bases outside the gene matches: 2. CDR3 sequence reads: CATSRTSGGVDTQYF. DNA of the CDR3: TGTGCCACCAGCAGGACTAGCGGGGGGGTGGATACGCAGTATTTT.

The chain combines TRBV12-3 or TRBV12-4 with TRBJ2-2; no firm D call. Trimming cost V 3 bases and J 6 bases, with 8 bases left between them. This CDR3 contains 13 residues. In DNA form, the CDR3 reads TGTGCCAGCAGTTTCGGTATCTCCGGGGAGCTGTTTTTT. This codes for CASSFGISGELFF.

The rearrangement uses TRBV2 and TRBJ1-1; the D gene is possibly TRBD1 (6 bases). The germline gives CDR1 SNHLY, CDR2 FYNNEI. V gave up 8 bases and J gave up 4 bases, with 14 bases separating them. CDR3 length equals 13 residues. The CDR3 DNA follows: TGTGCCAGCGTTAGGGGGTTCGGCACTGAAGCTTTCTTT. Translating gives CASVRGFGTEAFF.

This rearrangement joins TRBV7-8 to TRBJ2-7; 7 bases are a match to TRBD1. This CDR3 comprises 13 residues. The ends lost 5 bases at V and 7 bases at J; junction bases unmatched: 8. The germline gives CDR1 SGHVS, CDR2 FQNEAQ. The CDR3 loop is CASSQRQGSEQYV. The CDR3 region has the DNA TGTGCCAGCAGCCAGAGACAGGGCTCTGAGCAGTACGTC.

Here the CDR3 DNA reads TGTGCCAGCAGCGTAGCAGGGGATGGCACAGATACGCAGTATTTT. It translates to CASSVAGDGTDTQYF. This chain joins TRBV9 and TRBJ2-3, with D maybe TRBD1 (6 bases). Between the trimmed V and J ends, which lost 0 bases and 1 base, there was a span of 9 bases. CDR1 and CDR2 (germline): SGDLS, YYNGEE. The CDR3 has 15 amino acids.

The rearrangement links TRBV20-1 to TRBJ2-7, with TRBD2 matching 7 bases. CDR3 size: 14 residues. Germline V lookup: CDR1 DFQATT, CDR2 SNEGSKA (reference sequence). J was trimmed by 0 bases and V by 3 bases; bases with no gene match: 5. CDR3 coding DNA: TGCAGTGCTAGTACCGGGGGGAGCTCCTACGAGCAGTACGTC. Protein sequence: CSASTGGSSYEQYV.

The genes are TRBV5-1 and TRBJ2-5; D unresolved. Trimming cost V 0 bases and J 4 bases, with 16 bases left between them. The CDR3 extends over 16 amino acids. CDR1 is SGHRS and CDR2 is YFSETQ in the germline V gene. In DNA form, the CDR3 reads TGCGCCAGCAGCTTGGGTACCGGGTTCCTCGGAGAGACCCAGTACTTC. Amino acids: CASSLGTGFLGETQYF.

In this sample, this clone turned up once. V gene TRBV5-6 combines with J gene TRBJ1-1; a possible D gene is TRBD1 (5 bases). From germline, CDR1 is SGHDT and CDR2 YYEEEE. This CDR3 contains 15 residues. Between the trimmed V and J ends, which lost 2 bases and 2 bases, there was a span of 13 bases. CDR3 sequence reads: CASSFGGRVNTEAFF. DNA of the CDR3: TGTGCCAGCAGCTTTGGGGGGAGAGTAAACACTGAAGCTTTCTTT.

This sequence joins TRBV29-1 and TRBJ2-5; D might be TRBD1 (5 bases). Germline V lookup: CDR1 SQVTM, CDR2 ANQGSEA. V shed 3 bases and J shed 3 bases, with 11 bases lying between them. The CDR3 loop spans 13 amino acids. The CDR3 sequence: CSVDRNRKETQYF. DNA for the CDR3: TGCAGCGTTGATCGAAACAGGAAAGAGACCCAGTACTTC.

The rearrangement joins TRBV6-5 to TRBJ1-6; weak D call: TRBD1 (5 bases). CDR1 and CDR2 (germline): MNHEY, SVGAGI. The CDR3 is 15 amino acids. CDR3 DNA sequence: TGTGTCTCCGCGGCGGGGGAGGCCTATAATTCACCCCTCCACTTT. Protein sequence: CVSAAGEAYNSPLHF.

This chain uses TRBV30 with TRBJ1-5; D gene uncertain. Deletions cut 1 base from V and 6 bases from J, with 10 bases between. Per the germline V gene, CDR1 is GTSNPN and CDR2 is SVGIG (reference sequence). The CDR3 length is 13 residues. The CDR3 here is CAWSGTVGQPQHF. CDR3 nucleotides: TGTGCCTGGAGTGGGACTGTGGGTCAGCCCCAGCATTTT.

The chain employs TRBV19 and TRBJ1-2; D might be TRBD1 (6 bases). V was shortened by 5 bases and J by 2 bases, with 18 bases between the two germline ends. The CDR3 runs to 16 residues. The germline V gene has CDR1 LNHDA and CDR2 SQIVND (reference sequence). The CDR3 spells CASSANIGTKNYGYTF. The CDR3 DNA is TGTGCCAGTAGTGCTAACATAGGGACAAAGAACTATGGCTACACCTTC.

The chain carries TRBV2 and TRBJ1-1; D remains ambiguous. This CDR3 spans 13 amino acids. Trimming pared 2 bases from V and 2 bases from J, leaving 6 bases between. The V gene's germline CDR1 is SNHLY and CDR2 FYNNEI. CDR3 nucleotides: TGTGCCAGCAGTGAACTGGGCAACACTGAAGCTTTCTTT. Residues: CASSELGNTEAFF.

The chain uses TRBV5-1 and TRBJ1-6, with 7 bases that match TRBD1. The germline V gene has CDR1 SGHRS and CDR2 YFSETQ. The CDR3 length is 13 residues. V dropped 7 bases and J dropped 7; count of bases not matched to a gene: 5. The chain's CDR3 is CASSRQGNSPLHF. CDR3 DNA sequence: TGCGCCAGCTCCAGACAGGGCAATTCACCCCTCCACTTT.

The chain carries TRBV2 and TRBJ1-5; 10 nucleotides match TRBD1. Germline assignment: CDR1 SNHLY and CDR2 FYNNEI. This CDR3 is built from 15 residues. V gave up 6 bases and J gave up 6 bases; unmatched junction bases: 8. CDR3 loop: CASRRQGAVGQPQHF. Here the CDR3 DNA reads TGTGCCAGCAGAAGACAGGGGGCAGTCGGTCAGCCCCAGCATTTT.

The rearrangement links TRBV4-2 to TRBJ2-5, with 8 bases matching TRBD2. V was clipped by 0 bases and J by 5 bases; unmatched bases: 5. CDR1 LGHNA and CDR2 YNFKEQ come from the germline V gene. The CDR3 is 15 residues long. CDR3 sequence reads: CASSQEGLGGETQYF. CDR3 in DNA: TGTGCCAGCAGCCAAGAGGGACTAGGCGGGGAGACCCAGTACTTC.

This chain uses TRBV12-2 with TRBJ2-3; TRBD2 is the table's D call and was not checked against the DNA. TRBV12-2 corresponds to a pseudogene. CDR3 length equals 15 residues. The CDR3 spells CASRLLPLSTDTQYF. CDR3 coding DNA: TGTGCAAGTCGCTTACTACCCTTAAGCACAGATACGCAGTATTTT.

There are a few counts of this clone. The chain recombines TRBV6-5 with TRBJ1-1; D call uncertain. The germline V gene has CDR1 MNHEY and CDR2 SVGAGI. V was trimmed by 4 bases and J by 0 bases, leaving 9 bases between them. This CDR3 contains 14 residues. The CDR3 bases are TGTGCCAGCAGTTGGAGGAATTTGAACACTGAAGCTTTCTTT. It codes for CASSWRNLNTEAFF.

This clone was seen more than once but under ten times. The chain uses TRBV5-1 and TRBJ1-1; D possibly corresponds to TRBD1 (5 bases). V was shortened by 4 bases and J by 5 bases, with 12 bases between the two germline ends. The germline V gene has CDR1 SGHRS and CDR2 YFSETQ. CDR3 length equals 13 residues. The CDR3 is CASSLERGTEAFF. The CDR3 DNA sequence: TGCGCCAGCAGCCTAGAGCGGGGGACTGAAGCTTTCTTT.